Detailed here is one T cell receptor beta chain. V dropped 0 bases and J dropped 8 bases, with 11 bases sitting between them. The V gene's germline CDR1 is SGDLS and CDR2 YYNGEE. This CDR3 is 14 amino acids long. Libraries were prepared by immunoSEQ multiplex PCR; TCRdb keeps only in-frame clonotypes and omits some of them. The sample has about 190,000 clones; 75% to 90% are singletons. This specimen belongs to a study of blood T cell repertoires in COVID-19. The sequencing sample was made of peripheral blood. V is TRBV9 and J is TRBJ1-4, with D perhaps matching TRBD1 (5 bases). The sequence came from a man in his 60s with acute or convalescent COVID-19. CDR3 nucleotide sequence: TGTGCCAGCAGCGTAGGGGGGGAGGAGGAAAAACTGTTTTTT. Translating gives CASSVGGEEEKLFF. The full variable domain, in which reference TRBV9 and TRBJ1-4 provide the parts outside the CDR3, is DSGVTQTPKHLITATGQRVTLRCSPRSGDLSVYWYQQSLDQGLQFLIQYYNGEERAKGNILERFSAQQFPDLHSELNLSSLELGDSALYFCASSVGGEEEKLFFGSGTQLSVL.